Listed below are T cell receptor beta chains from one sample, sequenced in a study of tumor-infiltrating lymphocytes in oesophageal squamous cell carcinoma. MiXCR, applied by TCRdb to the PCR reads, yields one record per CDR3 protein. There are around 22,000 distinct CDR3 sequences in the sample; more than 35% occur only once, and about 25% lies in the top ten. The specimen was esophageal tumor tissue. All receptors come from a male donor with esophageal squamous cell carcinoma. The CDR3 runs from the conserved cysteine through the conserved F or W. The order of the fields is D gene, J gene, V gene, clone size, CDR3 DNA, CDR3 protein. The D gene is left open where the match is weak. For some rows the clone size is stated as once, few or many, or as a class when expanded; others skip it.

d_gene: NA
j_gene: TRBJ2-2
v_gene: TRBV28
abundance: NA
CDR3nt: TGTGCCAGCAACCCAAGGGCAGGGATAGCCGGGGAGCTGTTTTTT
CDR3aa: CASNPRAGIAGELFF

d_gene: NA
j_gene: TRBJ2-5
v_gene: TRBV7-2
abundance: many
CDR3nt: TGTGCCAGCAGCTTACGGGGACGAGATAATTCACCCCTCCACTTC
CDR3aa: CASSLRGRDNSPLHF

d_gene: NA
j_gene: TRBJ2-1
v_gene: TRBV6-1
abundance: few
CDR3nt: TGTGCCAGCAAAGTCAACAGGGCTACCTACAATGAGCAGTTCTTC
CDR3aa: CASKVNRATYNEQFF

d_gene: NA
j_gene: TRBJ2-1
v_gene: TRBV7-3
abundance: NA
CDR3nt: TGTGCCAGCAGCTTAGGTTCCGGAGGGTGGAATGAGCAGTTCTTC
CDR3aa: CASSLGSGGWNEQFF

d_gene: NA
j_gene: TRBJ2-1
v_gene: TRBV12-5
abundance: medium-sized
CDR3nt: TGTGCTAGTGGTTTGGGGAGATTCAATGAGCAGTTCTTC
CDR3aa: CASGLGRFNEQFF

d_gene: TRBD1
j_gene: TRBJ2-3
v_gene: TRBV11-2
abundance: NA
CDR3nt: TGTGCCAGCAGCTTAGTAGGATCGACAGGGTGGGATACGCAGTATTTT
CDR3aa: CASSLVGSTGWDTQYF

d_gene: NA
j_gene: TRBJ2-4
v_gene: TRBV7-9
abundance: medium-sized
CDR3nt: TGTGCCAGCAGCTTAGGGGGAAAGGGGAGCATTCAGTACTTC
CDR3aa: CASSLGGKGSIQYF

d_gene: TRBD1
j_gene: TRBJ2-1
v_gene: TRBV10-3
abundance: NA
CDR3nt: TGTGCCATCAGCTCCGGGACAGCTACCTACGAGCAGTTCTTC
CDR3aa: CAISSGTATYEQFF

d_gene: NA
j_gene: TRBJ2-4
v_gene: TRBV19
abundance: few
CDR3nt: TGTGCCAGTAGTATAGATCTGAGATTATCGGGACCTCCAGCCAAAAACATTCAGTACTTC
CDR3aa: CASSIDLRLSGPPAKNIQYF

d_gene: NA
j_gene: TRBJ2-3
v_gene: TRBV14
abundance: NA
CDR3nt: TGTGCCAGCAGCCAAAGCCCTCAATATCCCCCCGGGGAGCTGTATTTT
CDR3aa: CASSQSPQYPPGELYF

d_gene: TRBD2
j_gene: TRBJ2-1
v_gene: TRBV24-1
abundance: many
CDR3nt: TGTGCCACCAGTGACCCCTGGACTAGCGGGGGGGCCAATGAGCAGTTCTTC
CDR3aa: CATSDPWTSGGANEQFF

d_gene: NA
j_gene: TRBJ2-7
v_gene: TRBV28
abundance: NA
CDR3nt: TGTGCCAGCAGTTTCTTGGGGGGCTACGAGCAGTACTTC
CDR3aa: CASSFLGGYEQYF

d_gene: TRBD2
j_gene: TRBJ2-3
v_gene: TRBV28
abundance: few
CDR3nt: TGTGCCAGCAGTTCGACTAGCGGGAGGGAGGCAGATACGCAGTATTTT
CDR3aa: CASSSTSGREADTQYF

d_gene: NA
j_gene: TRBJ2-4
v_gene: TRBV6-1
abundance: medium-sized
CDR3nt: TGTGCCAGCATCCTTCTTCCCAAAAACATTCAGTACTTC
CDR3aa: CASILLPKNIQYF

d_gene: TRBD2
j_gene: TRBJ2-7
v_gene: TRBV10-1
abundance: many
CDR3nt: TGCGCCAGCAGCCCTAGCGGGGGGGCATCCTACGAGCAGTACTTC
CDR3aa: CASSPSGGASYEQYF

d_gene: TRBD2
j_gene: TRBJ2-7
v_gene: TRBV6-8
abundance: NA
CDR3nt: TGTGCCAGCAGTCGGTCCCGGACTAGCGGGAGGCCCTTCTCCTACGAGCAGTACTTC
CDR3aa: CASSRSRTSGRPFSYEQYF

d_gene: NA
j_gene: TRBJ1-1
v_gene: TRBV7-6
abundance: few
CDR3nt: TGTGCCAGCAGAGAGATGGGGGGAATCACTGAAGCTTTCTTT
CDR3aa: CASREMGGITEAFF

d_gene: TRBD1
j_gene: TRBJ1-4
v_gene: TRBV28
abundance: many
CDR3nt: TGTGCCAGCAATCGACAGGGAGTGACTAATGAAAAACTGTTTTTT
CDR3aa: CASNRQGVTNEKLFF